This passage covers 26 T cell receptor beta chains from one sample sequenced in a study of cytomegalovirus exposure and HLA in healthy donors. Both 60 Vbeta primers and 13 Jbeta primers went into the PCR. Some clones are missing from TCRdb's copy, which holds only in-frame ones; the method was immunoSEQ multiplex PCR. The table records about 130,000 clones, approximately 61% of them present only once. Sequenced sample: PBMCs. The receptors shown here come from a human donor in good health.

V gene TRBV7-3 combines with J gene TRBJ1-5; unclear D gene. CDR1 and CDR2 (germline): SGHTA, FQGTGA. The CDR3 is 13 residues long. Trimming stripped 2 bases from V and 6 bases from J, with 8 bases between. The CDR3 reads CASSLSRSQPQHF. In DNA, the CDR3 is TGTGCCAGCAGCTTATCTCGGTCTCAGCCCCAGCATTTT.

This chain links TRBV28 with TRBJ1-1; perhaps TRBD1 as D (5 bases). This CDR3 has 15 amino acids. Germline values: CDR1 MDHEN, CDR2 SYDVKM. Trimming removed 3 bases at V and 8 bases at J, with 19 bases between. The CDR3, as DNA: TGTGCCAGCAGTTTGGGCTGGCCGGGGGTCATGGAAGCTTTCTTT. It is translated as CASSLGWPGVMEAFF.

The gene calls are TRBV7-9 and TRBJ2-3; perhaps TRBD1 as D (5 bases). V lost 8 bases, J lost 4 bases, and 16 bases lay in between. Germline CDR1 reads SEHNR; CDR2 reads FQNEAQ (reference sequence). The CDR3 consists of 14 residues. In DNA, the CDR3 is TGTGCCAGCGGAAAGTCAGGGATTTCAGATACGCAGTATTTT. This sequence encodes CASGKSGISDTQYF.

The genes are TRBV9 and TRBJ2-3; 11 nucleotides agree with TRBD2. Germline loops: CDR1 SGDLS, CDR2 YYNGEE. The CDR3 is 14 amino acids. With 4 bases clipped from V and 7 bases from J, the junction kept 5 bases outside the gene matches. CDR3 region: CASSLGLAAHTQYF. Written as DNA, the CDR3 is TGTGCCAGCAGCCTGGGACTAGCGGCACATACGCAGTATTTT.

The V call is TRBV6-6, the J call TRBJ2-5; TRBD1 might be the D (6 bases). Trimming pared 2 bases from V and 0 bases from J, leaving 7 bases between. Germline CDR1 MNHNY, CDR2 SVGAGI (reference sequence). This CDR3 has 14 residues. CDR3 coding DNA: TGTGCCAGCAGTTACGGACAGAACCAAGAGACCCAGTACTTC. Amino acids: CASSYGQNQETQYF.

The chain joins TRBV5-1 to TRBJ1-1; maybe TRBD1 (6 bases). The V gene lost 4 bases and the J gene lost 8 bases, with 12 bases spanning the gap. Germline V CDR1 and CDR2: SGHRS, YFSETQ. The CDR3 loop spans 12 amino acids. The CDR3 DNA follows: TGCGCCAGCAGCCCGGGCGGACAGGAAGCTTTCTTT. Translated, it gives CASSPGGQEAFF. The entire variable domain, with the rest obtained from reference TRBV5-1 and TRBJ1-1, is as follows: KAGVTQTPRYLIKTRGQQVTLSCSPISGHRSVSWYQQTPGQGLQFLFEYFSETQRNKGNFPGRFSGRQFSNSRSEMNVSTLELGDSALYLCASSPGGQEAFFGQGTRLTVV.

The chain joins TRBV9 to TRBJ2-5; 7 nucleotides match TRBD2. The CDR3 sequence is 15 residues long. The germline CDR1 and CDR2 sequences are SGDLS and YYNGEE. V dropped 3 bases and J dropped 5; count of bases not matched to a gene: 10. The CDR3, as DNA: TGTGCCAGCAGCGGGGGGGGAAACGGCGGGGAGACCCAGTACTTC. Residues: CASSGGGNGGETQYF.

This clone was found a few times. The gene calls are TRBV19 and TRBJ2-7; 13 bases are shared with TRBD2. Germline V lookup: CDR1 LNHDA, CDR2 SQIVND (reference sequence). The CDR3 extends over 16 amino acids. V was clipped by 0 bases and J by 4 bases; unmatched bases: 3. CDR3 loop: CASSIDGTSGIYEQYF. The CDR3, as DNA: TGTGCCAGTAGTATAGATGGGACTAGCGGGATTTACGAGCAGTACTTC.

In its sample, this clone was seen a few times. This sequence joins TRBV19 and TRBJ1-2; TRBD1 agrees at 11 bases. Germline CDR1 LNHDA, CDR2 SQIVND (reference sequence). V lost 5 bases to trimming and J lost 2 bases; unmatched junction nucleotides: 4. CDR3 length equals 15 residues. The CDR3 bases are TGTGCCAGTAGTCCCGGACAGGGGGCAAACTATGGCTACACCTTC. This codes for CASSPGQGANYGYTF.

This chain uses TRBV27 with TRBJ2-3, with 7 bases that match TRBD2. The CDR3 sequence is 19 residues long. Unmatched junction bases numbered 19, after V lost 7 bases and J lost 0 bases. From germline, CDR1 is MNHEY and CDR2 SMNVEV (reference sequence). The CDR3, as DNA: TGTGCCAGCACTCCCACCTTTGGCGACGGGAGGATCAGCACAGATACGCAGTATTTT. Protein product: CASTPTFGDGRISTDTQYF.

CDR3: CASSSTGAKTQYF. The CDR3 DNA reads as TGTGCCAGCAGCTCAACAGGGGCGAAGACCCAGTACTTC. This chain connects TRBV6-5 to TRBJ2-5; 7 bases are shared with TRBD1. Trimming took 6 bases from V and 6 from J; bases not matched to a gene: 7. Germline assignment: CDR1 MNHEY and CDR2 SVGAGI. The length of the CDR3 is 13 residues.

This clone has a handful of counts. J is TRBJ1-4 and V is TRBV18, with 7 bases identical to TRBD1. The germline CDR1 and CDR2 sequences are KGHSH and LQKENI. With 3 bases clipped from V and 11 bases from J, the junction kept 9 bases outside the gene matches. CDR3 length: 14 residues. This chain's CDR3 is CASSPRDSGEKLFF. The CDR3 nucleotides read TGTGCCAGCTCACCCCGGGACAGCGGCGAGAAACTGTTTTTT. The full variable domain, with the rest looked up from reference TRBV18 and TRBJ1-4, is NAGVMQNPRHLVRRRGQEARLRCSPMKGHSHVYWYRQLPEEGLKFMVYLQKENIIDESGMPKERFSAEFPKEGPSILRIQQVVRGDSAAYFCASSPRDSGEKLFFGSGTQLSVL.

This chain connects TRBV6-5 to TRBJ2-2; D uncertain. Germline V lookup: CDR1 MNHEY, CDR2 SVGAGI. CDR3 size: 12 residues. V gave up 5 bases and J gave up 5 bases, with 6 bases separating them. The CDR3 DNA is TGTGCCAGCAGTGGCCCAACCGGGGAGCTGTTTTTT. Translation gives CASSGPTGELFF.

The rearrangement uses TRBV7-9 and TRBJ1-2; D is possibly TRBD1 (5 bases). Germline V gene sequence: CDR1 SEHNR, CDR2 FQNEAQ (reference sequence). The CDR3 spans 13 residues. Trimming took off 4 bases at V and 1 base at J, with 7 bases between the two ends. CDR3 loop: CASSSGGNYGYTF. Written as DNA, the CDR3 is TGTGCCAGCAGCTCCGGGGGTAACTATGGCTACACCTTC.

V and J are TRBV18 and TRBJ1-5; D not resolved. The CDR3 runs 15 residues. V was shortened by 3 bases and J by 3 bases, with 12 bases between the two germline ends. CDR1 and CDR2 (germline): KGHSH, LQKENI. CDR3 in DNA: TGTGCCAGCTCACCCGGGATGATAAACAATCAGCCCCAGCATTTT. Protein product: CASSPGMINNQPQHF.

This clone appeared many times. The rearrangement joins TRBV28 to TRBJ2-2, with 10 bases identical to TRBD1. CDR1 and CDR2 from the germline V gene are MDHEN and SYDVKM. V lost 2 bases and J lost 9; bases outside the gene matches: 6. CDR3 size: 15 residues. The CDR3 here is CASSLAGQGPRELFF. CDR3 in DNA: TGTGCCAGCAGTTTAGCGGGACAGGGGCCCAGGGAGCTGTTTTTT.

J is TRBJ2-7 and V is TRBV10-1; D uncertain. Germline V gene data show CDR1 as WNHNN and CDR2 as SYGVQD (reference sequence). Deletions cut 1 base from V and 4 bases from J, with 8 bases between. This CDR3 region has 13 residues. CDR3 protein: CASSEFPLYEQYF. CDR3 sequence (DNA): TGCGCCAGCAGTGAGTTTCCTCTATACGAGCAGTACTTC.

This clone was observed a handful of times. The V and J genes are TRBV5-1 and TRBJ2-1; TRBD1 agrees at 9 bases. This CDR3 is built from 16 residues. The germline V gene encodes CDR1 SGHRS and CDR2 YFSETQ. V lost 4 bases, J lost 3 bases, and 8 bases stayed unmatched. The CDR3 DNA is TGCGCCAGCAGCAGGACAGGGGCGAAAATCTACAATGAGCAGTTCTTC. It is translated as CASSRTGAKIYNEQFF. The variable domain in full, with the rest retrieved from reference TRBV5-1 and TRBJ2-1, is KAGVTQTPRYLIKTRGQQVTLSCSPISGHRSVSWYQQTPGQGLQFLFEYFSETQRNKGNFPGRFSGRQFSNSRSEMNVSTLELGDSALYLCASSRTGAKIYNEQFFGPGTRLTVL.

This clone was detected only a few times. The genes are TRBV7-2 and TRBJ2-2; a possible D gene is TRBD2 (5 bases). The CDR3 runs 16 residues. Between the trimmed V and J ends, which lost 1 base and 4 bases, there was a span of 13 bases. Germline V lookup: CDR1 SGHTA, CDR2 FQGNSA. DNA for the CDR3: TGTGCCAGCAGCTTAGACGGGAATCCGAGCACCGGGGAGCTGTTTTTT. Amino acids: CASSLDGNPSTGELFF. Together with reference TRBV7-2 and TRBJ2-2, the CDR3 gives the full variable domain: GAGVSQSPSNKVTEKGKDVELRCDPISGHTALYWYRQSLGQGLEFLIYFQGNSAPDKSGLPSDRFSAERTGGSVSTLTIQRTQQEDSAVYLCASSLDGNPSTGELFFGEGSRLTVL.

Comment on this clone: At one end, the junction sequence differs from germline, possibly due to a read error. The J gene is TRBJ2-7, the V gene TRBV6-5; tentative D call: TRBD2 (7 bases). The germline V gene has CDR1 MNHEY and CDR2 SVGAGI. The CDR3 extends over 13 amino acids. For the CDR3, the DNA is TGTGCCAGCAGTCTCATCCAGGGGAGGGCCGAATCCTTC. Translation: CASSLIQGRAESF.

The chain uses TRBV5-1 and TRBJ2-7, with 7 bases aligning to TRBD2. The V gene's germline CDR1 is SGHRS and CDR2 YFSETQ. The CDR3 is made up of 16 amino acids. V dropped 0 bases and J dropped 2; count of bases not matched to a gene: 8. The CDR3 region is CASSLDLVGRAYEQYF. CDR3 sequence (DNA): TGCGCCAGCAGCTTGGATCTCGTGGGGAGGGCCTACGAGCAGTACTTC.

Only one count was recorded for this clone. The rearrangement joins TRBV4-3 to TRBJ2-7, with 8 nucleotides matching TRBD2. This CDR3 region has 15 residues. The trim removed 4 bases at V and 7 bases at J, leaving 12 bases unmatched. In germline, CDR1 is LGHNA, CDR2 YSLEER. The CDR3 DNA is TGCGCCAGCAGCCGGACTAGCACGGCGAGGGGGGAGCAGTACTTC. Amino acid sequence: CASSRTSTARGEQYF.

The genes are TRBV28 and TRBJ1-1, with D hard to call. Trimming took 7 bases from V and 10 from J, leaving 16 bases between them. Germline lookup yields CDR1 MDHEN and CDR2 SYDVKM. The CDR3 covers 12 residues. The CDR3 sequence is CASTLLLEGAFF. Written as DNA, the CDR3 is TGTGCCAGCACCTTACTCCTGGAGGGAGCTTTCTTT. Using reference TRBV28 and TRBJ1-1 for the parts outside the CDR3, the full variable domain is DVKVTQSSRYLVKRTGEKVFLECVQDMDHENMFWYRQDPGLGLRLIYFSYDVKMKEKGDIPEGYSVSREKKERFSLILESASTNQTSMYLCASTLLLEGAFFGQGTRLTVV.

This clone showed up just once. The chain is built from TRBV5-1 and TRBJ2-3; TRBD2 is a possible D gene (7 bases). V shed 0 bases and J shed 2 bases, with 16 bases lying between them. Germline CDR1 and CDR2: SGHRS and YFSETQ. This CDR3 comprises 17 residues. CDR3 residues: CASSLVRFRGATDTQYF. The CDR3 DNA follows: TGCGCCAGCAGCTTGGTGAGGTTTCGGGGGGCCACAGATACGCAGTATTTT. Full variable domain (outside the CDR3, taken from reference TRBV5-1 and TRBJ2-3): KAGVTQTPRYLIKTRGQQVTLSCSPISGHRSVSWYQQTPGQGLQFLFEYFSETQRNKGNFPGRFSGRQFSNSRSEMNVSTLELGDSALYLCASSLVRFRGATDTQYFGPGTRLTVL.

CDR3 sequence (DNA): TGCGCCAGCAGTACCGGTCATACAGGGGATAATACTGAAGCTTTCTTT. It is translated as CASSTGHTGDNTEAFF. This chain connects TRBV5-1 to TRBJ1-1, with 7 bases fitting TRBD1. The CDR3 totals 16 residues. V shed 5 bases and J 5 bases; nucleotides not matched to a gene: 15. Germline V gene lookup returns CDR1 SGHRS and CDR2 YFSETQ. Variable domain in full (rest from reference TRBV5-1 and TRBJ1-1): KAGVTQTPRYLIKTRGQQVTLSCSPISGHRSVSWYQQTPGQGLQFLFEYFSETQRNKGNFPGRFSGRQFSNSRSEMNVSTLELGDSALYLCASSTGHTGDNTEAFFGQGTRLTVV.

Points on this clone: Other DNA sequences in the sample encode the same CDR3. CDR3 residues: CASSLSGTEAFF. The CDR3 DNA is TGTGCCAGCAGTTTATCAGGGACTGAAGCTTTCTTT. The chain combines TRBV28 with TRBJ1-1, with D tentatively TRBD1 (5 bases). The CDR3 totals 12 residues. CDR1 and CDR2 from the germline V gene are MDHEN and SYDVKM. V was pared by 1 base and J by 5 bases, with 5 bases between.